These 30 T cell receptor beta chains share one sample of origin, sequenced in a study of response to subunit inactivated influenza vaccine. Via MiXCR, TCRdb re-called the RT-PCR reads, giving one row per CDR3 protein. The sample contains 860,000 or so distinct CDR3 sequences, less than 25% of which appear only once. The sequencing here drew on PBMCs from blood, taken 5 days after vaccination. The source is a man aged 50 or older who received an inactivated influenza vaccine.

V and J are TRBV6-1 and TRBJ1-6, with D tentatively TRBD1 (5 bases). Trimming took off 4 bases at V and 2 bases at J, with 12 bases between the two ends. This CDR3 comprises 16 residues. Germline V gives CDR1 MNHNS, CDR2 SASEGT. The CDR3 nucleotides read TGTGCCAGCAGTGCCGGGACGTACACCTATAATTCACCCCTCCACTTT. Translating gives CASSAGTYTYNSPLHF.

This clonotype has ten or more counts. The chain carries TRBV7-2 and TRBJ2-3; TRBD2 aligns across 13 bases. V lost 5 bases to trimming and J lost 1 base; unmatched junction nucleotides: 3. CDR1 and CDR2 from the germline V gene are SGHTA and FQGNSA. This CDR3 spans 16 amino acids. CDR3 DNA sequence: TGTGCCAGCAGCCGACTAGCGGGAGGAGGCACAGATACGCAGTATTTT. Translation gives CASSRLAGGGTDTQYF.

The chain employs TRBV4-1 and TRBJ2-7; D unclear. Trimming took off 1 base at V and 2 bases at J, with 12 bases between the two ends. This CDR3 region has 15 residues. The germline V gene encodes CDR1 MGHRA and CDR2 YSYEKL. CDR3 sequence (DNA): TGCGCCAGCAGCCAAGCCTGGGGTTCTACCTACGAGCAGTACTTC. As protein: CASSQAWGSTYEQYF.

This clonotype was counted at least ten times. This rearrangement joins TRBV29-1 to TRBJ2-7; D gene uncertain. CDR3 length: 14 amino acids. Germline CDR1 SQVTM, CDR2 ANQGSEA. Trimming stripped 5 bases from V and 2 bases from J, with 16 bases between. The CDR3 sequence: CSVMTFVVPYEQYF. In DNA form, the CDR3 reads TGCAGCGTTATGACGTTTGTGGTACCCTACGAGCAGTACTTC.

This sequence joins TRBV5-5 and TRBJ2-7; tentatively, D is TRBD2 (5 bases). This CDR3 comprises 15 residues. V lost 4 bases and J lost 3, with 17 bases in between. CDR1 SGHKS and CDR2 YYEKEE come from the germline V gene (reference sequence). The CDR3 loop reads CASSITPGINYEQYF. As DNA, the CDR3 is TGTGCCAGCAGCATAACCCCCGGGATTAACTACGAGCAGTACTTC.

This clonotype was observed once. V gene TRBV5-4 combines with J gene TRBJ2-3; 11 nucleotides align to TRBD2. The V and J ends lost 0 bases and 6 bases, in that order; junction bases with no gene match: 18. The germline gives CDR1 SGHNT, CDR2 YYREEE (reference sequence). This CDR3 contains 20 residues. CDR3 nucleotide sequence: TGTGCCAGCAGCTTGGGGGTAATCGGACTAGCGGGTGGGGTGTATGATACGCAGTATTTT. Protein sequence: CASSLGVIGLAGGVYDTQYF.

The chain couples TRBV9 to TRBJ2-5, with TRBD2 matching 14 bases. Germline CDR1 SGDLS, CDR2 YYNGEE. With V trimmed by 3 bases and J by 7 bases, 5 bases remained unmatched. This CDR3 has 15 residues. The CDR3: CASSGGLAGGLTQYF. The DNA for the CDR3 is TGTGCCAGCAGCGGAGGACTAGCGGGAGGATTGACCCAGTACTTC.

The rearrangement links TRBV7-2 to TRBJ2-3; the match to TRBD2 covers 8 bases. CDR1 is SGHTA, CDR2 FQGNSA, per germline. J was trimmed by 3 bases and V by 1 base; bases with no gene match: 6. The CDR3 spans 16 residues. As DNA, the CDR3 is TGTGCCAGCAGCTTAGAACGGGGGGGGAGGACAGATACGCAGTATTTT. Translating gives CASSLERGGRTDTQYF. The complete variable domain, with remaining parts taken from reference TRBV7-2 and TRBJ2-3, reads GAGVSQSPSNKVTEKGKDVELRCDPISGHTALYWYRQSLGQGLEFLIYFQGNSAPDKSGLPSDRFSAERTGGSVSTLTIQRTQQEDSAVYLCASSLERGGRTDTQYFGPGTRLTVL.

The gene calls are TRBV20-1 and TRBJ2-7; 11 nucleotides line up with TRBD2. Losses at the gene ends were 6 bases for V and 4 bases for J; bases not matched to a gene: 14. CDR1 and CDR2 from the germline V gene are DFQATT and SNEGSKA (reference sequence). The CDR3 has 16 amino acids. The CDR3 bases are TGCAGTGCCGAGACTAGCGGGATACTAGGGGATTACGAGCAGTACTTC. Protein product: CSAETSGILGDYEQYF.

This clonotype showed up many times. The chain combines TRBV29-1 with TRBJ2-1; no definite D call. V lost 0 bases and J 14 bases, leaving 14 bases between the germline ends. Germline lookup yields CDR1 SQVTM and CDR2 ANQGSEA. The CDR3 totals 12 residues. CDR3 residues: CSVEDLIVSKFF. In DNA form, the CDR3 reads TGCAGCGTTGAAGATCTGATAGTTTCAAAGTTCTTC.

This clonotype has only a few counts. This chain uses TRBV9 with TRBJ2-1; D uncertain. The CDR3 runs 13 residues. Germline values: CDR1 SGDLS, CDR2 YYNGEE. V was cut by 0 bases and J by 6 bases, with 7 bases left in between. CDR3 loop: CASSVVWGNEQFF. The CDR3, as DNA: TGTGCCAGCAGCGTAGTCTGGGGCAATGAGCAGTTCTTC.

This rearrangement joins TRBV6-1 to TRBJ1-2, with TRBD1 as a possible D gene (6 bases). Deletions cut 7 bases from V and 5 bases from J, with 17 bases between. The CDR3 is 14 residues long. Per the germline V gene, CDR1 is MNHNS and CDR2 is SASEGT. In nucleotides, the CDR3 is TGTGCCAGCACTCGGGGGCGAACAACATATGGCTACACCTTC. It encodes CASTRGRTTYGYTF.

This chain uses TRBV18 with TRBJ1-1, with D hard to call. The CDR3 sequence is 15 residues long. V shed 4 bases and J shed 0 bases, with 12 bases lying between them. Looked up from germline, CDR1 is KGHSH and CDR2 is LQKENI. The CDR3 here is CASSQLGSMNTEAFF. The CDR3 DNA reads TGTGCCAGCTCACAACTAGGATCCATGAACACTGAAGCTTTCTTT. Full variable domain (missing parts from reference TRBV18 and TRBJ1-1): NAGVMQNPRHLVRRRGQEARLRCSPMKGHSHVYWYRQLPEEGLKFMVYLQKENIIDESGMPKERFSAEFPKEGPSILRIQQVVRGDSAAYFCASSQLGSMNTEAFFGQGTRLTVV.

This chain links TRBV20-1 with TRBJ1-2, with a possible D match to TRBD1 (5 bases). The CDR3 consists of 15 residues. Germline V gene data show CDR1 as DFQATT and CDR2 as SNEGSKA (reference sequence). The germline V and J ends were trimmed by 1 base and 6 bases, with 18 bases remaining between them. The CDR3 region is CSARVPGTAPNGYTF. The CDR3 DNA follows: TGCAGTGCTAGAGTCCCCGGGACGGCGCCTAATGGCTACACCTTC.

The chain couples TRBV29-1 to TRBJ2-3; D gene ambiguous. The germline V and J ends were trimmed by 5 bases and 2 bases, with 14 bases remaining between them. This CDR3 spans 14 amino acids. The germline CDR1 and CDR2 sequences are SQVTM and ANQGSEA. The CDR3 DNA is TGCAGCGTTTCGCCCCGCGCCCACACAGATACGCAGTATTTT. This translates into CSVSPRAHTDTQYF.

The CDR3 region is CAISVRPGVETGELFF. CDR3 DNA sequence: TGTGCCATCAGTGTGAGGCCAGGGGTAGAGACCGGGGAGCTGTTTTTT. The chain employs TRBV10-3 and TRBJ2-2; TRBD1 might be the D (6 bases). Germline V gene lookup returns CDR1 ENHRY and CDR2 SYGVKD. The CDR3 runs 16 residues. V was cut by 4 bases and J by 5 bases, with 17 bases left in between.

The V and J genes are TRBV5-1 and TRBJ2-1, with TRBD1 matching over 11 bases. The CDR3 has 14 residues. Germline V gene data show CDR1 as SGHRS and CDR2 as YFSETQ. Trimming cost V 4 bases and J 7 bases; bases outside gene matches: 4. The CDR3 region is CASSGQGAGNEQFF. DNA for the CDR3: TGCGCCAGCAGCGGACAGGGGGCGGGGAATGAGCAGTTCTTC. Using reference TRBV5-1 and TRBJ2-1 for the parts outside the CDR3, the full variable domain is KAGVTQTPRYLIKTRGQQVTLSCSPISGHRSVSWYQQTPGQGLQFLFEYFSETQRNKGNFPGRFSGRQFSNSRSEMNVSTLELGDSALYLCASSGQGAGNEQFFGPGTRLTVL.

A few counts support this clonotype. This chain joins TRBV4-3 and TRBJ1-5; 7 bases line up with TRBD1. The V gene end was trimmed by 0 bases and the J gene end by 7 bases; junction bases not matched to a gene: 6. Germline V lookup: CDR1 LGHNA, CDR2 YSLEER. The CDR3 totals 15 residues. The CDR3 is CASSQDRQGGQPQHF. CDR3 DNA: TGCGCCAGCAGCCAAGATCGACAGGGTGGACAGCCCCAGCATTTT.

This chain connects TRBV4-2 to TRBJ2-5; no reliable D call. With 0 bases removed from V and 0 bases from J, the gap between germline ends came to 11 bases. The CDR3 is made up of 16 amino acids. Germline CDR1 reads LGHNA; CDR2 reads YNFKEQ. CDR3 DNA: TGTGCCAGCAGCCAAGAATACAATTCCTACCAAGAGACCCAGTACTTC. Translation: CASSQEYNSYQETQYF.

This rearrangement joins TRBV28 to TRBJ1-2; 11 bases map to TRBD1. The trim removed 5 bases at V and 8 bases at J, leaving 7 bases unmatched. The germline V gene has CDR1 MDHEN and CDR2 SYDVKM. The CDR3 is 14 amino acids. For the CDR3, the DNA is TGTGCCAGCAGTCCCCCTGGGACAGGGGGAGGCTACACCTTC. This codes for CASSPPGTGGGYTF.

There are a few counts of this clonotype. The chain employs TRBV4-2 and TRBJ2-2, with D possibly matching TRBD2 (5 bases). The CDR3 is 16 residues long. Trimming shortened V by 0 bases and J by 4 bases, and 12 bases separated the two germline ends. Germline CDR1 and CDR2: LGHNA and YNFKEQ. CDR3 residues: CASSQDLSGSTGELFF. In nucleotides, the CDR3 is TGTGCCAGCAGCCAAGATTTAAGCGGTAGCACCGGGGAGCTGTTTTTT.

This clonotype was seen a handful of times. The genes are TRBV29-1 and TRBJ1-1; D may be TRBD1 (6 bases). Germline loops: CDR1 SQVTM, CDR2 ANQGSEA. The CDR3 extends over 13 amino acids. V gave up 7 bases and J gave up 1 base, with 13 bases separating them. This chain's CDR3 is CSAGGGGNTEAFF. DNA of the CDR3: TGCAGCGCCGGCGGGGGCGGGAACACTGAAGCTTTCTTT.

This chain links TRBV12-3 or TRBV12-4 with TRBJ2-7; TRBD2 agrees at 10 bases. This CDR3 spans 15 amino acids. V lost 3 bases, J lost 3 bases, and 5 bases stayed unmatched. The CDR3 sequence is CASSFQSSGGYEQYF. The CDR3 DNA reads TGTGCCAGCAGTTTTCAGTCTAGCGGGGGCTACGAGCAGTACTTC.

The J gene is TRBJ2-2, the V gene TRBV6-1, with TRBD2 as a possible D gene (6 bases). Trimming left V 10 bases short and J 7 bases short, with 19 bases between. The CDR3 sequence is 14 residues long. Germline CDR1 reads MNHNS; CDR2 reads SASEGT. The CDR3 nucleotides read TGTGCCACCTGCCGGGGCGGGGCAAACGGGGAGCTGTTTTTT. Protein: CATCRGGANGELFF.

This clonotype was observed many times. CDR3 amino acids: CATSDSERMGETQYF. DNA of the CDR3: TGTGCCACCAGTGACTCGGAAAGGATGGGAGAGACCCAGTACTTC. The chain carries TRBV24-1 and TRBJ2-5; D ambiguous. This CDR3 region has 15 residues. V was clipped by 4 bases and J by 4 bases, with 15 bases between them. Germline assignment: CDR1 KGHDR and CDR2 SFDVKD.

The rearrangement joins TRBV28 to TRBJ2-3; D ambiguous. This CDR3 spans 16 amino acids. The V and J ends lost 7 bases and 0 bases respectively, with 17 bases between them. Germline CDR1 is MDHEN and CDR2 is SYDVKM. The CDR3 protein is CASTAMVPASTDTQYF. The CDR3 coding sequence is TGTGCCAGCACCGCCATGGTCCCGGCAAGCACAGATACGCAGTATTTT.

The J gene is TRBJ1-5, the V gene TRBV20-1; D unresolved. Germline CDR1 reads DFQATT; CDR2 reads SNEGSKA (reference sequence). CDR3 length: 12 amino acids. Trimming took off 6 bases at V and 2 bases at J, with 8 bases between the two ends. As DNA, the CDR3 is TGCAGTGCGGTGGAGGGCAATCAGCCCCAGCATTTT. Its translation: CSAVEGNQPQHF.

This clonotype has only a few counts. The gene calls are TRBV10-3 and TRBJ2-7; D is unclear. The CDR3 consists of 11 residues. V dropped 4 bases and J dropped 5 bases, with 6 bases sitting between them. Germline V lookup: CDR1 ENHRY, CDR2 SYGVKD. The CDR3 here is CAISGSNEQYF. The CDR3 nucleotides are TGTGCCATCAGTGGATCAAACGAGCAGTACTTC.

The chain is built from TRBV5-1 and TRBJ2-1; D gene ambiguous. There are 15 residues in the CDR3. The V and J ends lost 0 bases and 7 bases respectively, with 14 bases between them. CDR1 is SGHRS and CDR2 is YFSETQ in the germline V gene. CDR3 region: CASSLELAVGNEQFF. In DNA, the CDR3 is TGCGCCAGCAGCTTGGAATTAGCAGTTGGGAATGAGCAGTTCTTC.

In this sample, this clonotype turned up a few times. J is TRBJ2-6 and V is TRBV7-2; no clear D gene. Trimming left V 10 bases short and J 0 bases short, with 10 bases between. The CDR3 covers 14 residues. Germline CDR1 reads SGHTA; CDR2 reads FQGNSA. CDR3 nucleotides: TGTGCCACCCTCCCCTTCTCTGGGGCCAACGTCCTGACTTTC. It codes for CATLPFSGANVLTF.